This TCR beta chain was obtained from a study of cytomegalovirus exposure and HLA in healthy donors. Whole-study context: For the roughly 400 genotyped donors, roughly 80% fell within the Caucasian-associated ancestry cluster.

The study's findings and limits: Data from an earlier analysis indicated that most TCR beta V segments were productive either about 87% or about 30% of the time. A later analysis found common viral pathogens apparently linked to several of the most significant clusters.

PCR amplification relied on 60 Vbeta primers (plus 13 Jbeta primers). Profiled with immunoSEQ multiplex PCR; TCRdb holds only in-frame clones, not every one. The repertoire holds about 120,000 clones, with over 70% as singletons. Germline-derived CDR1 and CDR2 are MNHEY and SVGAGI. The CDR3 length is 15 residues. A remark on this clone: The antigen remains undetermined. The junction and the germline gene differ at one end; a read error may be behind it.

The material sequenced was PBMCs. The sequence derives from a woman aged 50 to 65 in good health and CMV-seronegative. The gene calls are TRBV6-5 and TRBJ1-5, with D uncertain. The CDR3 here is CASSPLEFGNQPQHF. DNA of the CDR3: TGTGCCAGCAGTCCCCTGGAGTTCGGAAATCAACCCCAGCATTTT.